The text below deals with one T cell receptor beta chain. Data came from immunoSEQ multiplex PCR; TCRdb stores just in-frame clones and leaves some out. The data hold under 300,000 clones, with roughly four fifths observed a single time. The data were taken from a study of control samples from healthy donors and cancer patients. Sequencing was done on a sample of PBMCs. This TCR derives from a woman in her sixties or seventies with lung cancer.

For the CDR3, the DNA is TGTGCCAGCAGTTTATACCAGATTGAAGCTTTCTTT. It specifies CASSLYQIEAFF. The rearrangement uses TRBV28 and TRBJ1-1; D is ambiguous. Germline V lookup: CDR1 MDHEN, CDR2 SYDVKM. V was cut by 1 base and J by 7 bases, with 7 bases left in between. The CDR3 sequence is 12 residues long.